This T cell receptor (beta chain) was sequenced during a study of identical twins (dated by TCRdb to the mid-2010s). At the level of the whole study: To test whether fetal clonotypes persist, this study deep-sequenced TCR alpha and beta repertoires from monozygotic twins, from unrelated adults of various ages, and from cord blood. To rule out contamination, the twin experiments were replicated at different times with different library preparation protocols.

A note on this clonotype: Its antigen is unknown. The record has no base qualities; no much larger clone is one base away.

Libraries were made using 5' RACE. This sample was sequenced with an Illumina HiSeq 2000. A universal primer binding site was added through template switching, and the final cDNA carried a unique molecular identifier so that TCR cDNA molecules could be counted accurately. First-strand cDNA for TCR alpha and beta chains was synthesized from specific primers in the conserved constant-segment region. To control for contamination, every cDNA library was double barcoded, receiving both a SMART-Mk sample barcode and Illumina barcodes. TruSeq adapter sequences along with Illumina sample barcodes were introduced in two successive PCR steps. The TCR alpha and beta cDNA libraries were sequenced on the Illumina HiSeq platform using custom primers. Regarding the original processing steps: Unique molecular identifiers were extracted from raw reads with MiGEC, and CDR3 positions were determined with MiXCR. For each individual, recombination models were inferred using an EM algorithm with the repgenHMM and IGoR tools. Shared clonotype analysis was performed with the tcR package in R, normalizing sharing by the product of cloneset sizes. To study raw recombination free of thymic and clonal selection effects, out-of-frame nonproductive sequences were analyzed. The public reads were reprocessed in TCRdb via fastp at Q25 and MiXCR, keeping in-frame beta chains. A single entry per CDR3 protein holds the most common genes and DNA from its merged rows. The V and J calls shown here were made by TCRdb, not taken from the authors' results. This sample holds about 690,000 distinct CDR3 sequences; about 20% were observed only once. Over 4% of the sample belongs to the ten largest clones.

Trimming at the junction amounts to 7 bases on V and 5 bases on J, and the germline ends lie 14 bases apart. The CDR3 contains 13 residues, cysteine and phenylalanine counted. Only the CDR3 portion is preserved as DNA: 39 bases, with reading frame beginning at the first base. The germline V gene (reference sequence) supplies CDR1 LNHDA and CDR2 SQIVND. The investigation overall reported the following: In monozygotic twins, recombination models systematically underestimated out-of-frame TCR alpha sharing, but the models matched the sharing seen between unrelated individuals. Abundant cord blood beta clonotypes had fewer insertions, young adult naive repertoires showed a similar but weaker trend, and memory repertoires showed no such trend. Excess twin sharing in beta out-of-frame sequences was weaker because fewer shared sequences lowered the signal-to-noise ratio. Out-of-frame TCR alpha sequences shared between twins showed an excess of low generation-probability sequences compared with coincidental sharing between unrelated individuals. Because the same donors could not be followed over many years, conclusions were based on cross-sectional statistical analysis. Zero-insertion analyses could be partly confounded by invariant T cells such as MAIT and iNKT, though diverse VJ usage argued against such confounding for most clonotypes.

Every donor was a healthy Caucasian. Three pairs of female monozygotic twins, all aged about 18 to 30 years, made up the twin cohort. RNA for TCR libraries was isolated from peripheral blood mononuclear cells. These same data were also listed under a study on T cells expressing NK-cell markers. As the second paper documents: Three sorted T-cell subsets (CD3+CD56+NKG2C+, CD3+CD56+NKG2C- and CD3+CD56-NKG2C+) from 8 or 9 donors had their TCR beta-chain repertoires profiled. Among the eight sequenced donors, seven were HCMV-seropositive and one was HCMV-seronegative. In several experiments an anti-gammadeltaTCR antibody was added to restrict sorting to alphabetaTCR-expressing T cells. In over five donors, the dominant CD3+CD56+NKG2C+ clonotypes were found to rank among the top 10 CD8+ clonotypes and to make up roughly 1.0-7.0% of CD8+ T cells. Those dominant clonotypes were again the most abundant among CD3+CD56-NKG2C+ cells in a handful of donors, at about 28.3-60.1%. Whether the expanded NKG2C-expressing T cell clones were specific for HCMV antigens remained unclear. Randomly selected healthy volunteers, three men and five women, were used as the eight sequenced donors. To determine HCMV serostatus, a commercial ELISA kit was used to detect HCMV-specific IgG in serum. For about six donors, bulk peripheral blood T-cell repertoires were additionally sequenced from unsorted PBMC. MIGEC was used to demultiplex reads and group the reads by UMI, and MiTCR was used to assemble and quantify clonotypes. Only TCR cDNA sequences supported by at least two reads were kept to exclude erroneous sequences. The tcR package was used for downstream repertoire analysis, and clonotypes were matched across fractions by CDR3 nucleotide sequence plus V segment. VDJmatch was used to annotate antigen specificity against VDJdb, with one amino acid substitution allowed in CDR3.

The rearranged chain carries TRBV19 and TRBJ1-1; the D gene identity is not certain. This sequence was found in a woman aged 18-29 years in good health. Sequencing was done on a sample of PBMCs. CDR3 loop: CASTNTRGTEAFF. The sequenced DNA is TGTGCCAGTACTAACACCCGAGGAACTGAAGCTTTCTTT. Here the CDR3 is joined to the reference TRBV19 and TRBJ1-1 genes, and the full variable domain is: DGGITQSPKYLFRKEGQNVTLSCEQNLNHDAMYWYRQDPGQGLRLIYYSQIVNDFQKGDIAEGYSVSREKKESFPLTVTSAQKNPTAFYLCASTNTRGTEAFFGQGTRLTVV.